Following are 10 T cell receptor beta chains from one sample sequenced in a study of T cell repertoires in cytomegalovirus infection. TCRdb ran MiXCR on the reads and lists one entry per CDR3 protein. The table has about 890,000 distinct CDR3 sequences, about a third seen once. Antigens of these TCRs are unknown. The sequencing here drew on cultured CD8+ T cells from PBMCs, taken from culture after CMV antigen stimulation. These receptors all come from a human donor in good health (CMV status not recorded). Some clones in this sample may be carry-over from other donors' samples.

The rearrangement uses TRBV28 and TRBJ2-1; the D is unclear. V dropped 10 bases and J dropped 3 bases, with 25 bases sitting between them. CDR3 size: 17 residues. CDR1 and CDR2 (germline): MDHEN, SYDVKM. CDR3 residues: CANKSISGASIYNEQFF. In DNA, the CDR3 is TGTGCCAACAAATCGATTAGTGGAGCGTCGATCTACAATGAGCAGTTCTTC. Based on the CDR3 plus reference TRBV28 and TRBJ2-1, the full variable domain is DVKVTQSSRYLVKRTGEKVFLECVQDMDHENMFWYRQDPGLGLRLIYFSYDVKMKEKGDIPEGYSVSREKKERFSLILESASTNQTSMYLCANKSISGASIYNEQFFGPGTRLTVL.

The V and J genes are TRBV5-1 and TRBJ2-4, with TRBD1 identical over 9 bases. Germline V gives CDR1 SGHRS, CDR2 YFSETQ. The V and J ends lost 4 bases and 1 base, in that order; junction bases with no gene match: 15. The CDR3 has 19 amino acids. CDR3 protein: CASSPTGGESKRAKNIQYF. DNA for the CDR3: TGCGCCAGCAGCCCGACAGGGGGTGAATCCAAGCGGGCCAAAAACATTCAGTACTTC.

The rearrangement uses TRBV4-3 and TRBJ1-6, with D maybe TRBD1 (6 bases). CDR3 size: 15 residues. Between the trimmed V and J ends, which lost 0 bases and 8 bases, there was a span of 11 bases. CDR1 is LGHNA, CDR2 YSLEER, per germline. CDR3 protein: CASSQDWGAHSPLHF. CDR3 in DNA: TGCGCCAGCAGCCAAGATTGGGGGGCCCATTCACCCCTCCACTTT.

This sequence joins TRBV2 and TRBJ2-1; 7 bases agree with TRBD2. Germline CDR1 reads SNHLY; CDR2 reads FYNNEI. The CDR3 sequence is 16 residues long. Trimming cost V 3 bases and J 3 bases; bases outside gene matches: 8. CDR3 nucleotide sequence: TGTGCCAGCAGTGATGATCCTAGCGGTCTCTACAATGAGCAGTTCTTC. This translates into CASSDDPSGLYNEQFF. The complete variable domain, with remaining parts taken from reference TRBV2 and TRBJ2-1, reads EPEVTQTPSHQVTQMGQEVILRCVPISNHLYFYWYRQILGQKVEFLVSFYNNEISEKSEIFDDQFSVERPDGSNFTLKIRSTKLEDSAMYFCASSDDPSGLYNEQFFGPGTRLTVL.

The chain joins TRBV5-5 to TRBJ1-2; 12 bases match TRBD1. Trimming took 4 bases from V and 7 from J; bases not matched to a gene: 5. The CDR3 has 14 amino acids. Looked up from germline, CDR1 is SGHKS and CDR2 is YYEKEE (reference sequence). CDR3 nucleotide sequence: TGTGCCAGCAGCACCGGGACAGGGGGCACTGGCTACACCTTC. Residues: CASSTGTGGTGYTF.

This clonotype was detected many times. This chain uses TRBV7-6 with TRBJ2-5; 9 bases map to TRBD1. The V gene's germline CDR1 is SGHVS and CDR2 FNYEAQ. The V segment lost 1 base and the J segment 4 bases; nucleotides outside the gene matches: 13. The CDR3 length is 18 residues. The chain's CDR3 is CASSLDSPGQGYGETQYF. CDR3 bases: TGTGCCAGCAGCTTAGATTCCCCAGGACAGGGGTACGGAGAGACCCAGTACTTC.

This rearrangement joins TRBV7-3 to TRBJ2-1; tentative D call: TRBD2 (6 bases). The CDR3 length is 16 residues. CDR1 is SGHTA, CDR2 FQGTGA, per germline. Trimming left V 5 bases short and J 5 bases short, with 19 bases between. CDR3 amino acids: CASSTLRRGYHNEQFF. For the CDR3, the DNA is TGTGCCAGCAGCACCTTACGGAGGGGCTACCACAATGAGCAGTTCTTC.

The V call is TRBV19, the J call TRBJ1-6; D remains unclear. Per germline, CDR1 LNHDA and CDR2 SQIVND (reference sequence). The CDR3 length is 14 residues. V gave up 6 bases and J gave up 2 bases, with 8 bases separating them. The CDR3 bases are TGTGCCAGTAGCCCCAAGCCCTATAATTCACCCCTCCACTTT. Translation: CASSPKPYNSPLHF.

The chain joins TRBV19 to TRBJ1-5, with 9 positions matching TRBD1. The V gene's germline CDR1 is LNHDA and CDR2 SQIVND (reference sequence). The junction had 9 bases not matched to a gene; V was cut back by 5 bases and J by 4 bases. The CDR3 covers 16 residues. The chain's CDR3 is CASSPRTGATNQPQHF. CDR3 DNA: TGTGCCAGTAGTCCGAGGACAGGGGCTACGAATCAGCCCCAGCATTTT.

The chain is built from TRBV5-1 and TRBJ1-1, with a tentative D call TRBD1 (5 bases). This CDR3 is 14 amino acids long. Germline CDR1 reads SGHRS; CDR2 reads YFSETQ. Deletions cut 5 bases from V and 6 bases from J, with 17 bases between. The CDR3 loop is CASSNWGNWPEAFF. The CDR3 nucleotides read TGCGCCAGCAGTAATTGGGGGAATTGGCCTGAAGCTTTCTTT. The entire variable domain, with the rest obtained from reference TRBV5-1 and TRBJ1-1, is as follows: KAGVTQTPRYLIKTRGQQVTLSCSPISGHRSVSWYQQTPGQGLQFLFEYFSETQRNKGNFPGRFSGRQFSNSRSEMNVSTLELGDSALYLCASSNWGNWPEAFFGQGTRLTVV.